This T cell receptor beta chain is from a study of T cell responses to AZD1222 COVID-19 vaccine. Findings and caveats of the study: Females outnumbered males among donors, who were mostly white British; clonal diversity was possibly underestimated. With dominance at 160-218 and 743-854, vaccine-associated CD4 TCRs spanned spike. An increase in Spike-specific TCR breadth and depth was observed after two AZD1222 doses.

This clone was observed a single time. Its antigen is as yet unknown. Clones were read by immunoSEQ multiplex PCR, and TCRdb kept only the in-frame ones, dropping some. The data hold 80,000 to 100,000 clones, with approximately 94% observed a single time. The specimen was peripheral blood, collected on day 0 of AZD1222 vaccination. This TCR was recovered from an adult in good health.

The CDR3, as DNA: TGTGCCAGCAGCGTAGGAGGGGGTTTGAATCGAAACACCATATATTTT. This translates into CASSVGGGLNRNTIYF. The chain employs TRBV9 and TRBJ1-3, with D possibly matching TRBD1 (6 bases). Germline values: CDR1 SGDLS, CDR2 YYNGEE. V lost 0 bases to trimming and J lost 5 bases, with 15 bases between them. This CDR3 spans 16 amino acids.